The entry below describes one T cell receptor beta chain. V dropped 4 bases and J dropped 2; count of bases not matched to a gene: 1. Germline values: CDR1 DFQATT, CDR2 SNEGSKA (reference sequence). The CDR3 spans 13 residues. cDNA synthesis used a TRAV/TRBV-specific primer set for both chains. With a V-primer adapter and a constant-region primer, TCRs were amplified for about 22 PCR cycles. TCRdb ran MiXCR on the reads and lists one entry per CDR3 protein. The sample includes 100,000 or so distinct CDR3 sequences, 9.4% of them seen just once. This record belongs to a study of low-dose radiotherapy and immunotherapy resistance in tumors. Background on the study: Cohort 1 patients were irradiated with 0.5 Gy fractions every 2 weeks to 6.5 Gy total.

As to time point: before trial treatment. Donors were given nivolumab, ipilimumab, aspirin, low-dose cyclophosphamide and low-dose radiotherapy. The clonotype originates from a male donor with prostate cancer. This rearrangement joins TRBV20-1 to TRBJ1-2; 10 bases line up with TRBD1. The sample was PBMCs, taken before treatment. CDR3 DNA: TGCAGTGCTATGGGACAGGGGAACTATGGCTACACCTTC. It yields the protein CSAMGQGNYGYTF.